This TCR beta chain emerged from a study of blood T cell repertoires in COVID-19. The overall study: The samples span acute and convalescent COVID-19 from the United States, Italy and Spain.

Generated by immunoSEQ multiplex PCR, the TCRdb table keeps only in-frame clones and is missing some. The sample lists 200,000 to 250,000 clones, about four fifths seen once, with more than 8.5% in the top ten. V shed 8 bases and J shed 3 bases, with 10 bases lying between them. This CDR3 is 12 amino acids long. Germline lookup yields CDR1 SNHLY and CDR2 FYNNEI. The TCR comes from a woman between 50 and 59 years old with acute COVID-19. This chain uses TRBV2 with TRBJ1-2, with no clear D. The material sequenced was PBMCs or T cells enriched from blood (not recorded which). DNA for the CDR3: TGTGCCAGCCCCGCGCGGGACTATGGCTACACCTTC. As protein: CASPARDYGYTF. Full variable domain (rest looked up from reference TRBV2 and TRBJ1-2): EPEVTQTPSHQVTQMGQEVILRCVPISNHLYFYWYRQILGQKVEFLVSFYNNEISEKSEIFDDQFSVERPDGSNFTLKIRSTKLEDSAMYFCASPARDYGYTFGSGTRLTVV.